The next 14 T cell receptor beta chains were all read from a single sample in a study of T cell responses to AZD1222 COVID-19 vaccine. Clones were sequenced by immunoSEQ multiplex PCR, and TCRdb holds only the in-frame ones, with some missing. The sample consists of about 45,000 clones, approximately 80% of them appearing once. This material consisted of peripheral blood, taken 28 days after the second AZD1222 dose. These receptors were collected from an adult who received the AZD1222 COVID-19 vaccine.

The chain employs TRBV30 and TRBJ1-1; possibly TRBD1 for D (5 bases). CDR3 length: 16 residues. Deletions cut 0 bases from V and 1 base from J, with 15 bases between. Germline assignment: CDR1 GTSNPN and CDR2 SVGIG (reference sequence). The CDR3: CAWSVGYAGKNTEAFF. In nucleotides, the CDR3 is TGTGCCTGGAGTGTGGGCTATGCAGGGAAGAACACTGAAGCTTTCTTT.

The count of this clone is one. CDR3 protein: CASQGVFGYGYTF. The CDR3 DNA reads as TGTGCCAGCCAAGGGGTCTTTGGCTATGGCTACACCTTC. V usage is TRBV28 and J usage is TRBJ1-2; the D gene is possibly TRBD1 (5 bases). The CDR3 covers 13 residues. CDR1 and CDR2 (germline): MDHEN, SYDVKM. V lost 8 bases and J lost 4, with 14 bases in between.

V and J are TRBV6-1 and TRBJ2-7, with D perhaps being TRBD1 or TRBD2 (5 bases each). The CDR3 is 19 residues long. V was pared by 2 bases and J by 4 bases, with 27 bases between. CDR1 is MNHNS and CDR2 is SASEGT in the germline V gene. This CDR3 reads CASSESAGFNLGGLYEQYF. CDR3 sequence (DNA): TGTGCCAGCAGTGAATCCGCCGGTTTTAACCTTGGGGGATTATACGAGCAGTACTTC.

CDR3 coding DNA: TGTGCCAGCAGCGTAGGTATAGTGATGAACACCGGGGAGCTGTTTTTT. It translates to CASSVGIVMNTGELFF. This sequence joins TRBV9 and TRBJ2-2; D unresolved. Germline CDR1 and CDR2: SGDLS and YYNGEE. The CDR3 spans 16 residues. The V end lost 0 bases, the J end lost 1 base, and 10 bases lay between the germline ends.

The chain employs TRBV11-1 and TRBJ1-6; no firm D call. V was clipped by 2 bases and J by 9 bases, with 8 bases between them. The CDR3 covers 13 residues. Germline CDR1 reads SGHAT; CDR2 reads FQDESV (reference sequence). The CDR3 DNA reads as TGTGCCAGCAGCTTATTGGTCAGTTCACCCCTCCACTTT. Translating gives CASSLLVSSPLHF.

The chain has TRBV19 and TRBJ1-2; tentatively, D is TRBD1 (5 bases). V was pared by 4 bases and J by 4 bases, with 10 bases between. CDR3 length: 13 residues. CDR1 and CDR2 from the germline V gene are LNHDA and SQIVND (reference sequence). CDR3 sequence reads: CASSRDGTYGYTF. CDR3 nucleotides: TGTGCCAGTAGTAGGGACGGTACCTATGGCTACACCTTC. Complete variable domain (other parts from reference TRBV19 and TRBJ1-2): DGGITQSPKYLFRKEGQNVTLSCEQNLNHDAMYWYRQDPGQGLRLIYYSQIVNDFQKGDIAEGYSVSREKKESFPLTVTSAQKNPTAFYLCASSRDGTYGYTFGSGTRLTVV.

The rearrangement uses TRBV12-3 or TRBV12-4 and TRBJ2-2; TRBD1 is a possible D gene (6 bases). This CDR3 contains 11 residues. Between the trimmed V and J ends, which lost 6 bases and 7 bases, there was a span of 6 bases. The CDR3 here is CASRQGGELFF. The CDR3 nucleotides read TGTGCCAGCAGACAGGGCGGGGAGCTGTTTTTT.

The CDR3 region is CASSSWGDTEAFF. CDR3 bases: TGTGCCAGCAGTTCCTGGGGGGACACTGAAGCTTTCTTT. The V gene is TRBV27, the J gene TRBJ1-1, with D possibly matching TRBD1 (5 bases). Germline CDR1 and CDR2: MNHEY and SMNVEV (reference sequence). V was pared by 4 bases and J by 3 bases, with 9 bases between. The length of the CDR3 is 13 residues.

The chain couples TRBV27 to TRBJ1-5; D is undetermined. V was pared by 5 bases and J by 1 base, with 21 bases between. Germline loops: CDR1 MNHEY, CDR2 SMNVEV (reference sequence). This CDR3 is 18 amino acids long. CDR3 bases: TGTGCCAGCAGTCCCTCCTCCCGGGGTCCAGGCAGCAATCAGCCCCAGCATTTT. Its protein product is CASSPSSRGPGSNQPQHF.

The rearrangement links TRBV12-1 to TRBJ2-1; the DNA was not used to check the table's D call, TRBD1. TRBV12-1 is labeled a pseudogene. The length of the CDR3 is 15 residues. The chain's CDR3 is CASSNRDRPYNEQFF. CDR3 sequence (DNA): TGTGCCAGCAGCAACCGGGACAGACCCTACAATGAGCAGTTCTTC.

The J gene is TRBJ1-1, the V gene TRBV7-2; D uncertain. V was shortened by 0 bases and J by 10 bases, with 6 bases between the two germline ends. The germline CDR1 and CDR2 sequences are SGHTA and FQGNSA. The CDR3 is 11 residues long. The CDR3 loop reads CASSLAAGAFF. The CDR3 nucleotides read TGTGCCAGCAGCTTAGCGGCTGGAGCTTTCTTT.

The chain joins TRBV11-3 to TRBJ2-7; 11 nucleotides match TRBD2. The germline V gene encodes CDR1 SGHNT and CDR2 YENEEA. Trimming cost V 2 bases and J 5 bases; bases outside gene matches: 5. CDR3 length: 15 residues. CDR3 sequence (DNA): TGTGCCAGCAGCTTACGACTAGCGGGGATCCACGAGCAGTACTTC. This gives the protein CASSLRLAGIHEQYF.

This chain links TRBV3-1 (or the pseudogene TRBV3-2) with TRBJ2-7; no definite D call. CDR1 and CDR2 (germline): LGHDT, YNNKEL (reference sequence). The CDR3 contains 13 residues. V was pared by 4 bases and J by 2 bases, with 9 bases between. The CDR3 sequence is CASSRSDTYEQYF. The CDR3 nucleotides are TGTGCCAGCAGCCGGTCTGACACCTACGAGCAGTACTTC.

The chain couples TRBV7-9 to TRBJ2-5; TRBD2 matches 9 bases. Germline trimming cut 5 bases from V and 5 bases from J; bases unmatched to any gene: 15. This CDR3 has 17 residues. Germline V gene sequence: CDR1 SEHNR, CDR2 FQNEAQ (reference sequence). The CDR3 spells CASSALWSAGGGETQYF. As DNA, the CDR3 is TGTGCCAGCAGCGCACTCTGGTCAGCGGGGGGCGGGGAGACCCAGTACTTC.